A selection of T cell receptor beta chains follows, all from one sample in a study of control samples from healthy donors and cancer patients. Some clones are missing from TCRdb's copy, which holds only in-frame ones; the method was immunoSEQ multiplex PCR. The sample consists of roughly 45,000 clones, roughly 85% of them appearing once. The sample consisted of PBMCs. These receptors originate from a woman between 45 and 60 years old with lung cancer. CDR3s include the opening cysteine and the closing phenylalanine or tryptophan. The D gene is left open where the match is weak. Size is stated for part of the rows, as once, few or many counts, or as a class when the clone is expanded.

d_call: TRBD1; clone_size: -; v_call: TRBV5-8; j_call: TRBJ1-2; cdr3_aa: CASTRPGQGGDGYTF; cdr3_nt: TGTGCCAGCACCAGGCCGGGACAGGGCGGGGATGGCTACACCTTC
d_call: -; clone_size: -; v_call: TRBV19; j_call: TRBJ2-3; cdr3_aa: CASSLGTSTDTQYF; cdr3_nt: TGTGCCAGTAGTCTCGGGACTAGCACAGATACGCAGTATTTT
d_call: -; clone_size: -; v_call: TRBV7-9; j_call: TRBJ2-7; cdr3_aa: CASSPLGRPYEQYF; cdr3_nt: TGTGCCAGCAGCCCACTGGGGCGGCCCTACGAGCAGTACTTC
d_call: -; clone_size: -; v_call: TRBV29-1; j_call: TRBJ2-2; cdr3_aa: CSVGRTNTGELFF; cdr3_nt: TGCAGCGTTGGTAGAACGAACACCGGGGAGCTGTTTTTT
d_call: -; clone_size: -; v_call: TRBV27; j_call: TRBJ2-5; cdr3_aa: CASGLGETQYF; cdr3_nt: TGTGCCAGCGGCTTGGGAGAGACCCAGTACTTC
d_call: -; clone_size: -; v_call: TRBV27; j_call: TRBJ1-1; cdr3_aa: CASSFGSTEAFF; cdr3_nt: TGTGCCAGCAGTTTTGGAAGCACTGAAGCTTTCTTT
d_call: -; clone_size: -; v_call: TRBV4-3; j_call: TRBJ2-7; cdr3_aa: CASSQDKGGEQYF; cdr3_nt: TGCGCCAGCAGCCAAGATAAGGGTGGCGAGCAGTACTTC
d_call: -; clone_size: -; v_call: TRBV30; j_call: TRBJ1-2; cdr3_aa: CAWSRPRGYTF; cdr3_nt: TGTGCCTGGAGTAGGCCCAGGGGCTACACCTTC
d_call: TRBD1; clone_size: -; v_call: TRBV5-6; j_call: TRBJ2-1; cdr3_aa: CASSEGQGAYNEQFF; cdr3_nt: TGTGCCAGCAGCGAGGGACAGGGGGCGTACAATGAGCAGTTCTTC
d_call: TRBD1; clone_size: -; v_call: TRBV3-1/TRBV3-2; j_call: TRBJ2-7; cdr3_aa: CASPGQGLQQYF; cdr3_nt: TGTGCCAGCCCGGGACAGGGGCTCCAGCAGTACTTC
d_call: TRBD1; clone_size: -; v_call: TRBV29-1; j_call: TRBJ2-1; cdr3_aa: CSVSGTGIYNEQFF; cdr3_nt: TGCAGCGTTTCCGGGACAGGGATCTACAATGAGCAGTTCTTC
d_call: -; clone_size: -; v_call: TRBV3-1/TRBV3-2; j_call: TRBJ1-3; cdr3_aa: CASNRFRKHHIF; cdr3_nt: TGTGCCAGCAACCGGTTTCGGAAACACCATATATTT
d_call: -; clone_size: -; v_call: TRBV3-1/TRBV3-2; j_call: TRBJ2-1; cdr3_aa: CASSLKGGGPNNEQFF; cdr3_nt: TGTGCCAGCAGCCTAAAGGGGGGGGGACCTAACAATGAGCAGTTCTTC
d_call: -; clone_size: -; v_call: TRBV27; j_call: TRBJ2-7; cdr3_aa: CASSLVRGPRGEQYF; cdr3_nt: TGTGCCAGCAGTTTGGTACGGGGCCCTAGGGGCGAGCAGTACTTC
d_call: -; clone_size: once; v_call: TRBV5-1; j_call: TRBJ1-1; cdr3_aa: CASSLELLNTEAFF; cdr3_nt: TGCGCCAGCAGCTTGGAACTCCTGAACACTGAAGCTTTCTTT
d_call: -; clone_size: -; v_call: TRBV2; j_call: TRBJ2-4; cdr3_aa: CASSEGNIQYF; cdr3_nt: TGTGCCAGCAGTGAGGGAAACATTCAGTACTTC
d_call: -; clone_size: medium-sized; v_call: TRBV5-4; j_call: TRBJ1-2; cdr3_aa: CASSLSSGVNYGYTF; cdr3_nt: TGTGCCAGCAGCTTGAGTTCAGGCGTTAACTATGGCTACACCTTC
d_call: -; clone_size: -; v_call: TRBV7-2; j_call: TRBJ1-6; cdr3_aa: CASSLALDSFNSPLHF; cdr3_nt: TGTGCCAGCAGCTTAGCGCTTGACAGTTTTAATTCACCCCTCCACTTT
d_call: -; clone_size: once; v_call: TRBV18; j_call: TRBJ1-2; cdr3_aa: CASSPGYGYTF; cdr3_nt: TGTGCCAGCTCACCCGGCTATGGCTACACCTTC
d_call: -; clone_size: -; v_call: TRBV6-2/TRBV6-3; j_call: TRBJ2-2; cdr3_aa: CASSWPGELFF; cdr3_nt: TGTGCCAGCAGTTGGCCCGGGGAGCTGTTTTTT
d_call: -; clone_size: -; v_call: TRBV7-9; j_call: TRBJ1-1; cdr3_aa: CASRGWGGLNTEAFF; cdr3_nt: TGTGCCAGCAGGGGCTGGGGTGGGCTCAACACTGAAGCTTTCTTT
d_call: TRBD1; clone_size: -; v_call: TRBV5-5; j_call: TRBJ1-2; cdr3_aa: CASSPRDRGRYGYTF; cdr3_nt: TGTGCCAGCAGCCCACGGGACAGGGGTCGGTATGGCTACACCTTC
d_call: TRBD1; clone_size: few; v_call: TRBV9; j_call: TRBJ1-2; cdr3_aa: CASSVARTGGYGYTF; cdr3_nt: TGTGCCAGCAGCGTAGCCCGGACAGGGGGCTATGGCTACACCTTC
d_call: TRBD1; clone_size: -; v_call: TRBV3-1/TRBV3-2; j_call: TRBJ1-2; cdr3_aa: CASSQAGTGGYGGYTF; cdr3_nt: TGTGCCAGCAGCCAGGCCGGGACAGGGGGTTATGGTGGCTACACCTTC
d_call: -; clone_size: once; v_call: TRBV10-3; j_call: TRBJ1-2; cdr3_aa: CAISEISRDGGYTF; cdr3_nt: TGTGCCATCAGTGAGATAAGTCGCGACGGCGGCTACACCTTC
d_call: -; clone_size: -; v_call: TRBV12-3/TRBV12-4; j_call: TRBJ2-2; cdr3_aa: CASSGLLTGELFF; cdr3_nt: TGTGCCAGCAGTGGACTCCTCACCGGGGAGCTGTTTTTT
d_call: -; clone_size: -; v_call: TRBV7-8; j_call: TRBJ2-7; cdr3_aa: CASTAWEGPSFSDRYF; cdr3_nt: TGTGCCAGCACCGCTTGGGAAGGACCGTCTTTTTCGGATAGATACTTC
d_call: -; clone_size: -; v_call: TRBV5-1; j_call: TRBJ1-1; cdr3_aa: CASSLGAGDTEAFF; cdr3_nt: TGCGCCAGCAGCTTGGGGGCAGGGGACACTGAAGCTTTCTTT
d_call: -; clone_size: -; v_call: TRBV4-2; j_call: TRBJ1-3; cdr3_aa: CASSQEGVGRANTIYF; cdr3_nt: TGTGCCAGCAGCCAAGAAGGGGTCGGCCGTGCAAACACCATATATTTT
d_call: TRBD2; clone_size: -; v_call: TRBV2; j_call: TRBJ2-7; cdr3_aa: CASSEKRGATYEQYF; cdr3_nt: TGTGCCAGCAGCGAGAAGCGGGGGGCAACCTACGAGCAGTACTTC
d_call: -; clone_size: -; v_call: TRBV5-6; j_call: TRBJ2-5; cdr3_aa: CASSLGGQETQYF; cdr3_nt: TGTGCCAGCAGCTTGGGTGGACAAGAGACCCAGTACTTC
d_call: -; clone_size: -; v_call: TRBV7-9; j_call: TRBJ1-1; cdr3_aa: CASSLKGLNTEAFF; cdr3_nt: TGTGCCAGCAGCTTAAAGGGGTTAAACACTGAAGCTTTCTTT
d_call: -; clone_size: -; v_call: TRBV5-1; j_call: TRBJ2-1; cdr3_aa: CASSFKPGTSEYNEQFF; cdr3_nt: TGCGCCAGCAGTTTCAAACCAGGGACATCAGAATACAATGAGCAGTTCTTC
d_call: TRBD2; clone_size: few; v_call: TRBV27; j_call: TRBJ2-5; cdr3_aa: CASSSGLAGGQETQYF; cdr3_nt: TGTGCCAGCAGTTCCGGACTAGCGGGGGGGCAAGAGACCCAGTACTTC
d_call: -; clone_size: -; v_call: TRBV5-1; j_call: TRBJ1-1; cdr3_aa: CASSLEGQNTEAFF; cdr3_nt: TGCGCCAGCAGCTTGGAAGGCCAGAACACTGAAGCTTTCTTT
d_call: -; clone_size: -; v_call: TRBV11-2; j_call: TRBJ2-3; cdr3_aa: CASSLEPGTDTQYF; cdr3_nt: TGTGCCAGCAGCTTAGAACCCGGGACAGATACGCAGTATTTT
d_call: -; clone_size: -; v_call: TRBV7-3; j_call: TRBJ2-1; cdr3_aa: CASSPLGISSYNEQFF; cdr3_nt: TGTGCCAGCAGCCCGCTGGGGATTAGCTCCTACAATGAGCAGTTCTTC
d_call: -; clone_size: -; v_call: TRBV28; j_call: TRBJ1-1; cdr3_aa: CASSLGLLGTEAFF; cdr3_nt: TGTGCCAGCAGCCTAGGACTCCTGGGGACTGAAGCTTTCTTT
d_call: -; clone_size: -; v_call: TRBV5-1; j_call: TRBJ2-7; cdr3_aa: CASSLEVRGVFEQYF; cdr3_nt: TGCGCCAGCAGCTTGGAGGTCAGGGGGGTATTCGAGCAGTACTTC
d_call: -; clone_size: -; v_call: TRBV5-6; j_call: TRBJ2-2; cdr3_aa: CASSLASNTGELFF; cdr3_nt: TGTGCCAGCAGCTTGGCCTCGAACACCGGGGAGCTGTTTTTT
d_call: TRBD1; clone_size: -; v_call: TRBV5-1; j_call: TRBJ2-3; cdr3_aa: CASSTGQSDTQYF; cdr3_nt: TGCGCCAGCAGCACGGGACAGTCAGATACGCAGTATTTT
d_call: -; clone_size: -; v_call: TRBV24-1; j_call: TRBJ1-5; cdr3_aa: CATSEGDTPWTQPQHF; cdr3_nt: TGTGCCACCAGTGAGGGGGACACCCCATGGACCCAGCCCCAGCATTTT
d_call: TRBD1; clone_size: -; v_call: TRBV24-1; j_call: TRBJ2-2; cdr3_aa: CATSAGGIGTGELFF; cdr3_nt: TGTGCCACCAGTGCAGGGGGCATCGGCACCGGGGAGCTGTTTTTT
d_call: -; clone_size: -; v_call: TRBV4-1; j_call: TRBJ1-2; cdr3_aa: CASSPGGGTNYGYTF; cdr3_nt: TGCGCCAGCAGCCCCGGGGGGGGAACCAACTATGGCTACACCTTC
d_call: -; clone_size: -; v_call: TRBV28; j_call: TRBJ1-4; cdr3_aa: CASSPGVFNEKLFF; cdr3_nt: TGTGCCAGCAGTCCGGGGGTGTTTAATGAAAAACTGTTTTTT
d_call: -; clone_size: -; v_call: TRBV14; j_call: TRBJ1-4; cdr3_aa: CASSQDTGENEKLFF; cdr3_nt: TGTGCCAGCAGCCAAGATACGGGGGAGAATGAAAAACTGTTTTTT
d_call: TRBD2; clone_size: -; v_call: TRBV11-1; j_call: TRBJ2-1; cdr3_aa: CASSLAGGYNEQFF; cdr3_nt: TGTGCCAGCAGCCTAGCGGGGGGCTACAATGAGCAGTTCTTC
d_call: -; clone_size: -; v_call: TRBV7-6; j_call: TRBJ1-1; cdr3_aa: CASSMTGIAGTEAFF; cdr3_nt: TGTGCCAGCAGCATGACAGGAATTGCGGGCACTGAAGCTTTCTTT